These T cell receptor beta chains were read from a single sample in a study of tumour-infiltrating T cells in Burkitt lymphoma. TCRdb's copy holds only in-frame clones and misses some; the assay was immunoSEQ multiplex PCR. This table holds about 1,500 clones, 8.5% to 14% found once. Sequenced: tumor tissue. These receptors were taken from a human donor with Burkitt lymphoma. Both conserved end residues are part of each CDR3. The order of the fields is CDR3 length, clone size, J gene, V gene, CDR3 protein. Some rows have no size entry. The others give once, few or many, or a class for an expanded clone.

15 few TRBJ2-3 TRBV6-6 CASSPTGLAPDTQYF
14 few TRBJ2-7 TRBV14 CASSRLAGVPEQYF
15 . TRBJ2-7 TRBV28 CASSDRLAGGGEQYF
14 once TRBJ1-6 TRBV6-1 CASINRHSNSPLHF
15 few TRBJ2-1 TRBV30 CAWRRDRGRYNEQFF
15 few TRBJ1-4 TRBV14 CASSPRGGAGEKLFF
15 few TRBJ1-2 TRBV19 CASRPPDGGVAGYTF
12 . TRBJ2-1 TRBV6-1 CASNFQIQGRFF
16 . TRBJ1-6 TRBV4-2 CASSQEAGGVGSPLHF
12 few TRBJ2-5 TRBV18 CASSPSQETQYF
16 . TRBJ1-2 TRBV7-6 CASSLFLTGLLYGYTF
15 few TRBJ1-3 TRBV6-5 CASRLRGAQGNTIYF
15 . TRBJ1-6 TRBV5-5 CASSEYRDRDSPLHF
13 few TRBJ1-2 TRBV30 CAWSHEEVDGYTF
13 few TRBJ2-7 TRBV30 CARSSGGDYEQYF
15 . TRBJ2-3 TRBV11-2 CASSSSPGLTDTQYF
15 few TRBJ2-2 TRBV6-5 CASSYSNMPGGELFF
12 . TRBJ1-5 TRBV10-2 CASKSLNQPQHF
15 . TRBJ2-3 TRBV5-4 CASYGGGSGTDTQYF
12 few TRBJ2-7 TRBV11-3 CASSLTEYEQYF
15 . TRBJ2-5 TRBV6-1 CASSAGGEGQETQYF
14 . TRBJ1-1 TRBV7-9 CASRPQTGVTEAFF
15 few TRBJ2-5 TRBV5-1 CASSPRTGGQQTQYF
18 once TRBJ2-7 TRBV28 CASSRAGQGSASSYEQYF
15 few TRBJ1-1 TRBV4-2 CASSSRTGLNTEAFF
11 few TRBJ2-1 TRBV2 CASSLAGQQFF
13 large TRBJ2-7 TRBV6-5 CASSYSRGNEQYF
13 . TRBJ2-7 TRBV13 CASSFRQTYEQYF
13 . TRBJ1-2 TRBV6-1 CASTSTGGYGYTF
15 . TRBJ1-5 TRBV4-1 CASSHPGAPNQPQHF
16 few TRBJ2-1 TRBV29-1 CSVVVTGTILYNEQFF
16 few TRBJ2-7 TRBV19 CASSYTGTGYSYEQYF
13 few TRBJ2-3 TRBV6-1 CASSPTSSDTQYF
14 . TRBJ1-6 TRBV27 CASAWTWDDSPLHF
15 large TRBJ2-1 TRBV10-2 CASSEGLGTYNEQFF
13 few TRBJ2-2 TRBV6-1 CASGNQVTGELFF
14 few TRBJ1-5 TRBV6-5 CASTPRGGQEPQHF
15 few TRBJ2-7 TRBV7-6 CASSPAWDRSYEQYF
17 large TRBJ1-4 TRBV11-2 CASSLGGLGRTNEKLFF
13 few TRBJ2-5 TRBV29-1 CSVILLGAETQYF
13 large TRBJ1-1 TRBV9 CASSDAGNTEAFF
12 . TRBJ1-5 TRBV7-9 CASSLGYQPQHF
13 . TRBJ1-4 TRBV18 CASSPEINEKLFF
13 few TRBJ2-7 TRBV6-1 CASSEIGVGEQYF